This T cell receptor (beta chain) was found in a study of CD8+ T cells in alopecia areata (dated by TCRdb to 2016 to 2018). Turning to the overall study: Treated patients were enrolled in an open-label pilot trial of oral tofacitinib, 5 to 10 mg twice daily, for moderate-to-severe alopecia areata. RNA came from the PAXgene miRNA kit for fixed scalp, the miRNeasy kit for PBMCs, and the RNeasy kit for mouse skin. immunoSEQ multiplex PCR using 35 Vbeta forward primers and 13 Jbeta reverse primers was used to amplify TCRbeta CDR3 regions. Scalp clonality was compared across normal scalp (n=4), patchy alopecia areata scalp (n=8), and alopecia totalis/universalis scalp (n=8). High-throughput TCRbeta sequencing was used to examine T cell clonal expansion in alopecia areata in both the C3H/HeJ mouse model and human patients. Patients on tofacitinib were biopsied at baseline and after 4 and 24 weeks of treatment, and several of the patients also had a later scalp biopsy. Human TCRbeta sequencing covered scalp tissue and sorted CD4+ and CD8+ peripheral blood T cells from patchy and totalis/universalis alopecia areata patients and healthy controls. Tofacitinib was given for 6 to 18 months, followed by 6 months of follow-up off drug to assess delayed response and recurrence. Study-wide conclusions, independent of this receptor: Compared with normal scalp, lesional scalp, particularly in alopecia totalis/universalis, had higher clonality and more expanded CD8+ clones, which suggests antigenic drive. Shared TCR sequences between patients were less evident than in mice, which may be partly attributable to HLA diversity in the patient population. Unlike mouse skin, where gammadelta T cells dominate, normal human skin contains resident alphabeta T cells that get sequenced too, which complicates analysis of the scalp TCR repertoire.

The CDR3 measures 15 amino acids from cysteine to phenylalanine. The DNA shown is the 45-base CDR3, in frame from base 1. Trimmed from V: 3 bases; trimmed from J: 3 bases; junction bases lacking a gene match: 7. CDR1 and CDR2, per the germline V gene, are SGHDT and YYEEEE. In the paper's terms, the time point label means: baseline before oral tofacitinib. Lesional scalp punch biopsies and peripheral blood were collected from alopecia areata patients. PBMCs were separated by density centrifugation and stained for CD3, CD4 and CD8, after which CD4+ and CD8+ T cells were sorted on a FACSAria. The library was made by the immunoSEQ multiplex PCR assay. To provide template for TCR sequencing, every sample had RNA extracted and reverse transcribed into cDNA. First-strand cDNA was synthesized with SuperScript III using a 2:1 mix of oligo-dT and random hexamers. A synthetic immune receptor repertoire was used to measure amplification bias, and any remaining bias was corrected computationally. The original pipeline was this. Raw reads were preprocessed for error removal, and CDR3 was defined according to IMGT conventions as running from the conserved cysteine to phenylalanine. Clonality was calculated as 1 minus Shannon entropy normalized by log2 of the number of productive unique TCRs. Whether scalp clones were CD4 or CD8 was inferred by matching scalp TCRbeta sequences against CD4 and CD8 repertoires sorted from blood. Drawn from immuneACCESS, this table holds only the in-frame rearrangements with V and J called that TCRdb kept. Clones are partly lost; checked studies trace under half to an unresolved V gene and leave the rest unexplained. That table is the source of V, J and clone size, and D and trimming were worked out from the DNA. The table for this sample lists fewer than 250,000 clones; about three fifths of them were counted only once. 0.4% to 0.55% of the sample comes from the top ten.

A remark on this clone: No antigen is known for it. Base qualities are not recorded, but no much larger clone differs from it by a single base.

This sequence uses TRBV5-6 and TRBJ2-3; TRBD2 matches 7 bases in the middle. The material was CD4+ T cells sorted from blood, obtained at week 0. This receptor was taken from a human donor with alopecia areata. The CDR3 amino acid sequence is: CASSSGTIITDTQYF. DNA sequence: TGTGCCAGCAGCTCCGGGACTATTATAACAGATACGCAGTATTTT.